The 10 T cell receptor beta chains below all came from one sample that was sequenced in a study of blood T cell repertoires in COVID-19. Clones were sequenced by immunoSEQ multiplex PCR, and TCRdb holds only the in-frame ones, with some missing. The sample has roughly 60,000 clones; 84% are singletons. Input material: peripheral blood. The origin of the receptors is an older woman with acute or convalescent COVID-19.

The chain uses TRBV18 and TRBJ1-4; D is unclear. This CDR3 is built from 15 residues. Germline V gene data show CDR1 as KGHSH and CDR2 as LQKENI. V was clipped by 2 bases and J by 4 bases, with 11 bases between them. The CDR3: CASSPSRNLNEKLFF. Written as DNA, the CDR3 is TGTGCCAGCTCACCAAGCAGGAATCTTAATGAAAAACTGTTTTTT.

Comment on this clone: Additional DNA sequences in this sample encode the identical CDR3. CDR3 coding DNA: TGTGCCAGCAGCTTAGCGGGCAGGGCAAGCTCTGGAAACACCATATATTTT. Amino acids: CASSLAGRASSGNTIYF. V gene TRBV7-9 combines with J gene TRBJ1-3; maybe TRBD1 (5 bases). The germline V gene has CDR1 SEHNR and CDR2 FQNEAQ (reference sequence). The CDR3 runs 17 residues. The V end lost 0 bases, the J end lost 0 bases, and 12 bases lay between the germline ends.

This chain joins TRBV30 and TRBJ1-1, with TRBD1 identical over 8 bases. The V and J ends lost 8 bases and 13 bases, in that order; junction bases with no gene match: 15. Germline CDR1 is GTSNPN and CDR2 is SVGIG (reference sequence). CDR3 length equals 12 residues. The DNA of the CDR3 is TGTGCCACTCAGGGGGCTCACCTTTCACTTTTCTTT. Translated, it gives CATQGAHLSLFF. The complete variable domain, with remaining parts taken from reference TRBV30 and TRBJ1-1, reads SQTIHQWPATLVQPVGSPLSLECTVEGTSNPNLYWYRQAAGRGLQLLFYSVGIGQISSEVPQNLSASRPQDRQFILSSKKLLLSDSGFYLCATQGAHLSLFFGQGTRLTVV.

This chain connects TRBV19 to TRBJ1-5; D not resolved. The germline CDR1 and CDR2 sequences are LNHDA and SQIVND (reference sequence). Trimming stripped 7 bases from V and 4 bases from J, with 14 bases between. The CDR3 has 14 amino acids. The CDR3 DNA reads as TGTGCCAGTAAGGAGGCGGATTGGAATCAGCCCCAGCATTTT. This translates into CASKEADWNQPQHF.

The V gene is TRBV3-1 (or the pseudogene TRBV3-2), the J gene TRBJ2-7; the match to TRBD2 covers 7 bases. The germline gives CDR1 LGHDT, CDR2 YNNKEL (reference sequence). Trimming cost V 4 bases and J 2 bases; bases outside gene matches: 20. The CDR3 runs 19 residues. CDR3 region: CASSPMGGAPPSYPYEQYF. In nucleotides, the CDR3 is TGTGCCAGCAGCCCCATGGGAGGGGCCCCCCCCTCCTACCCCTACGAGCAGTACTTC.

The V gene is TRBV12-5, the J gene TRBJ1-1; perhaps TRBD1 as D (5 bases). Looked up from germline, CDR1 is LGHNT and CDR2 is FRNRAP. V lost 6 bases and J lost 11, with 19 bases in between. This CDR3 spans 13 amino acids. The chain's CDR3 is CASGSRQGLGAFF. CDR3 bases: TGTGCTAGTGGCTCCCGGCAGGGACTAGGGGCTTTCTTT.

The chain employs TRBV7-9 and TRBJ2-4, with 8 bases aligning to TRBD1. The V and J ends lost 5 bases and 4 bases, in that order; junction bases with no gene match: 10. Germline loops: CDR1 SEHNR, CDR2 FQNEAQ (reference sequence). The CDR3 is 16 residues long. CDR3 nucleotide sequence: TGTGCCAGCAGCCCCTTCAGGACAGGGAAAAAAAACATTCAGTACTTC. It codes for CASSPFRTGKKNIQYF.

V is TRBV19 and J is TRBJ1-1; D possibly corresponds to TRBD1 (5 bases). V was trimmed by 6 bases and J by 1 base, leaving 12 bases between them. The CDR3 is 14 residues long. Germline CDR1 reads LNHDA; CDR2 reads SQIVND (reference sequence). The CDR3 protein is CASSLGTGNTEAFF. CDR3 DNA sequence: TGTGCCAGTAGCCTCGGGACTGGGAACACTGAAGCTTTCTTT.

This chain joins TRBV2 and TRBJ1-5; possibly TRBD1 for D (5 bases). CDR3 length equals 16 residues. CDR1 is SNHLY, CDR2 FYNNEI, per germline. V was shortened by 4 bases and J by 0 bases, with 13 bases between the two germline ends. Here the CDR3 reads CASSATPGHSNQPQHF. CDR3 nucleotides: TGTGCCAGCAGTGCAACCCCAGGGCATAGCAATCAGCCCCAGCATTTT.

V usage is TRBV5-1 and J usage is TRBJ1-1, with D perhaps TRBD1 (5 bases). V shed 0 bases and J shed 4 bases, with 10 bases lying between them. Germline-derived CDR1 and CDR2 are SGHRS and YFSETQ. This CDR3 contains 14 residues. The CDR3 sequence: CASSLEVRATEAFF. The DNA for the CDR3 is TGCGCCAGCAGCTTGGAGGTCAGGGCCACTGAAGCTTTCTTT.